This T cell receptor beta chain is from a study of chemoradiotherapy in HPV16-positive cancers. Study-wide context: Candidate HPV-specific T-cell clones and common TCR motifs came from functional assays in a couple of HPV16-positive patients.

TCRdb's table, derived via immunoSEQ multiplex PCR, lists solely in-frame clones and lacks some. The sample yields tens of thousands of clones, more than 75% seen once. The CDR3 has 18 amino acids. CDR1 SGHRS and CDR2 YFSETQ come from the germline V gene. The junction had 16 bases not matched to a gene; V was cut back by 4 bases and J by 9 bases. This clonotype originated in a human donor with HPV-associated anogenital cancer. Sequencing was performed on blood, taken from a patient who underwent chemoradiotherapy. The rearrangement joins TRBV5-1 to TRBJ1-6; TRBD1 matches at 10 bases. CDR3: CASSLTPAMTGGFSPLHF. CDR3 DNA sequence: TGCGCCAGCAGCCTGACCCCTGCTATGACAGGGGGCTTTTCACCCCTCCACTTT.